These T cell receptor beta chains were read from a single sample in a study of cytomegalovirus exposure and HLA in healthy donors. TCRdb's table, derived via immunoSEQ multiplex PCR, lists solely in-frame clones and lacks some. The table includes 85,000 to 100,000 clones, 69% detected once. The material sequenced was PBMCs. The receptor source for this set is a man between 45 and 60 years old in good health and CMV-seronegative. Each CDR3 is given with its conserved first and last residue.

j_gene	v_gene	CDR3aa
TRBJ2-3	TRBV28	CATLGLSDTQYF
TRBJ2-7	TRBV29-1	CSVEEDRGLSYEQYF
TRBJ2-3	TRBV4-2	CASSQVDREATDTQYF
TRBJ1-2	TRBV2	CAGKGTGGGYGYTF
TRBJ1-2	TRBV20-1	CSAGGNGGYTF
TRBJ2-2	TRBV5-1	CASSYIPGSGELFF
TRBJ2-3	TRBV4-3	CASSQAVAGGLQGDTQYF
TRBJ2-3	TRBV28	CASSSTSGGTDTQYF
TRBJ2-1	TRBV5-1	CASSFRSVGTAYGVNEQFF
TRBJ1-1	TRBV7-6	CASSLVGTPEAFF
TRBJ2-7	TRBV6-1	CASREGDYSYEQYF
TRBJ2-5	TRBV5-1	CASSLPSTSGGQETQYF
TRBJ2-3	TRBV9	CASTAGGYTDTQYF
TRBJ1-5	TRBV2	CASGKTGGSVQPQHF
TRBJ2-1	TRBV6-5	CASSIGGSSYNEQFF
TRBJ2-7	TRBV20-1	CSASMRAGQYF
TRBJ2-7	TRBV5-4	CASSLEGHRSYEQYF
TRBJ2-1	TRBV5-1	CASRRTSGGNNEQFF
TRBJ2-1	TRBV10-3	CAIGRTSDSNEQFF
TRBJ2-1	TRBV10-3	CAISDRNEQFF
TRBJ1-1	TRBV28	CASSYTGWVPEAFF
TRBJ2-6	TRBV2	CASSTVSGANVLTF
TRBJ2-7	TRBV6-1	CASSEAPGGYEQYF
TRBJ2-1	TRBV5-1	CASSSRQGRDNEQFF
TRBJ2-1	TRBV14	CASSQGLGHVGNEQFF
TRBJ2-5	TRBV10-3	CAISGGQGETQYF
TRBJ1-2	TRBV29-1	CSVEVGQRYGYTF
TRBJ2-7	TRBV5-1	CASSWGPGTYEQYF
TRBJ1-2	TRBV4-1	CASSHRDRANGYTF
TRBJ1-1	TRBV16	CASTQSRGTEAFF
TRBJ2-1	TRBV4-2	CASSQDHRWEVSSYNEQFF
TRBJ1-1	TRBV14	CASRLQGARSEAFF
TRBJ2-1	TRBV4-1	CASSHQRLAGGHEQFF
TRBJ2-7	TRBV6-6	CASSRQGFSAYEQYF
TRBJ2-1	TRBV7-3	CASSLTAANNEQFF
TRBJ2-1	TRBV5-6	CASSPVDRSNNEQFF
TRBJ2-1	TRBV7-6	CASSLTRQGEQFF
TRBJ2-2	TRBV27	CASRREFDGELFF
TRBJ2-1	TRBV5-1	CASSLAGNEQFF
TRBJ1-1	TRBV5-1	CASSLSGENTEAFF
TRBJ1-1	TRBV4-3	CASSQDTWGGTEAFF
TRBJ1-1	TRBV10-3	CAITPTGVPNTEAFF
TRBJ2-1	TRBV4-3	CASSQRLAGGDNEQFF
TRBJ2-5	TRBV9	CASSVGQGDETQYF
TRBJ2-1	TRBV29-1	CSLRGLAGPRGNEQFF
TRBJ2-4	TRBV5-4	CASSTTAAKNIQYF
TRBJ1-1	TRBV4-1	CASSLRRGNTEAFF
TRBJ1-1	TRBV7-6	CASSLEQNTEAFF
TRBJ2-5	TRBV5-1	CASSQAGNQETQYF
TRBJ1-2	TRBV25-1	CASRAGPYGYTF
TRBJ2-1	TRBV27	CASQSILRAEASEQFF
TRBJ1-4	TRBV30	CAWGGLTNEKLFF
TRBJ1-1	TRBV11-1	CASSLDGSVPAFF
TRBJ2-2	TRBV1	CTSSRQLAGGELFF
TRBJ1-2	TRBV7-8	CASSRINRDGYTF
TRBJ1-4	TRBV5-1	CASSPGTGGFEKLFF
TRBJ2-3	TRBV2	CASSEQAGSTDTQYF
TRBJ2-2	TRBV10-3	CAISESLSGELFF
TRBJ1-4	TRBV6-5	CASSRQGAREKLFF
TRBJ2-5	TRBV11-1	CASSRGLAPGAQYF